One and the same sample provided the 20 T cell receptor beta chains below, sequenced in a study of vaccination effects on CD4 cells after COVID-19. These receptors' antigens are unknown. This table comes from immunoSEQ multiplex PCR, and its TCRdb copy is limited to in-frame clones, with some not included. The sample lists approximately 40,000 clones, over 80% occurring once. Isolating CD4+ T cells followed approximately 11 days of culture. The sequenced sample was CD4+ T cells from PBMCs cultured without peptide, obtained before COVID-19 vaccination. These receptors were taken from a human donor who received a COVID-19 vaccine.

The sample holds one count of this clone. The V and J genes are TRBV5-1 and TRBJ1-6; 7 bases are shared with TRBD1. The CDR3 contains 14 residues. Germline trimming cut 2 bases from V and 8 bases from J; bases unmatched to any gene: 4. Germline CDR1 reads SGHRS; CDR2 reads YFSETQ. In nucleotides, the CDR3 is TGCGCCAGCAGCTTAGGACAGGATTATTCACCCCTCCACTTT. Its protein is CASSLGQDYSPLHF. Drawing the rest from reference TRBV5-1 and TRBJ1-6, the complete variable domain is KAGVTQTPRYLIKTRGQQVTLSCSPISGHRSVSWYQQTPGQGLQFLFEYFSETQRNKGNFPGRFSGRQFSNSRSEMNVSTLELGDSALYLCASSLGQDYSPLHFGNGTRLTVT.

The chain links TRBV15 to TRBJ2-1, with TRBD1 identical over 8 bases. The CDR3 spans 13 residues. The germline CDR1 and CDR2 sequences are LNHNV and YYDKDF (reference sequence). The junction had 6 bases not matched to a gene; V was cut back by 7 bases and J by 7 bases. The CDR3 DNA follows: TGTGCCACCACCATGTACAGGGGGAATGAGCAGTTCTTC. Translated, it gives CATTMYRGNEQFF.

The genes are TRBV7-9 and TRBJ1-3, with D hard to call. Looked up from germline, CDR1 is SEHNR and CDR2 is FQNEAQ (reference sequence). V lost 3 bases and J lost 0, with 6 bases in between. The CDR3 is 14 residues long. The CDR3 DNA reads TGTGCCAGCAGCTTGGCAATCTCTGGAAACACCATATATTTT. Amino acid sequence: CASSLAISGNTIYF.

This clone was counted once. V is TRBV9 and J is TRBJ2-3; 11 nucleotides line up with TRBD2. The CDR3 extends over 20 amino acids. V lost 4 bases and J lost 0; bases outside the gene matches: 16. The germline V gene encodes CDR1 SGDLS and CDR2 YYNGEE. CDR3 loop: CASSTPARLAGGLSTDTQYF. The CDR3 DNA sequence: TGTGCCAGCAGCACACCAGCTCGGCTAGCGGGGGGCCTCAGCACAGATACGCAGTATTTT.

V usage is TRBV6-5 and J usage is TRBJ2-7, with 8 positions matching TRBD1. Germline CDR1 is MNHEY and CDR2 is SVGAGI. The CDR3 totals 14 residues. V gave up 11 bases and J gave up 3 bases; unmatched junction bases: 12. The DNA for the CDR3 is TGTGCCTTAGGACCGGGACAGGCGATCTACGAGCAGTACGTC. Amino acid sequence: CALGPGQAIYEQYV.

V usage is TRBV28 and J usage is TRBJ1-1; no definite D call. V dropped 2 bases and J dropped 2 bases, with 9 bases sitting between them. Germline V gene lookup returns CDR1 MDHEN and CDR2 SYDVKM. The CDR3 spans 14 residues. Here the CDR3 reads CASSLGSRNTEAFF. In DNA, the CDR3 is TGTGCCAGCAGTTTAGGTAGTCGCAACACTGAAGCTTTCTTT.

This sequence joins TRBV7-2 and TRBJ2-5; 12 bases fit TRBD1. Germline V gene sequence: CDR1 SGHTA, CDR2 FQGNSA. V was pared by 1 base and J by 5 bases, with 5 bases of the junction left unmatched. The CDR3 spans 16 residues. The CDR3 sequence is CASSLGGTGGMETQYF. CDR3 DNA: TGTGCCAGCAGCTTAGGGGGGACAGGGGGCATGGAGACCCAGTACTTC.

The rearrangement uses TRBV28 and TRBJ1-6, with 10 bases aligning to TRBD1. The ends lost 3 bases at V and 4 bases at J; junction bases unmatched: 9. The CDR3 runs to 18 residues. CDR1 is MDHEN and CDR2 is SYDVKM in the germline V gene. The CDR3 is CASSLFGQGGGYNSPLHF. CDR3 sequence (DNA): TGTGCCAGCAGTTTGTTTGGACAGGGGGGGGGATATAATTCACCCCTCCACTTT.

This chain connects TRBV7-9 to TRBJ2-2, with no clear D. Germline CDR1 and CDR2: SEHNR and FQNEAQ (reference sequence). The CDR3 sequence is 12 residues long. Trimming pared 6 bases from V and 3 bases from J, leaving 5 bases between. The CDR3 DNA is TGTGCCAGCAGGCGAGACACCGGGGAGCTGTTTTTT. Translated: CASRRDTGELFF.

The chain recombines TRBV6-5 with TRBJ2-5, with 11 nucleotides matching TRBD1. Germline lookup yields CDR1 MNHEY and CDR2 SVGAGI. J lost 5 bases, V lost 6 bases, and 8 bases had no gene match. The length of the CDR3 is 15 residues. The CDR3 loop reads CASSRDRGFRETQYF. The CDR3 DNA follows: TGTGCCAGCAGCCGGGACAGGGGGTTCCGCGAGACCCAGTACTTC.

The DNA for the CDR3 is TGTGCCATCAGTCCCCCGGACAGGGATACCGGGGAGCTGTTTTTT. Its translation is CAISPPDRDTGELFF. The V gene is TRBV10-3, the J gene TRBJ2-2; 8 bases are a match to TRBD1. CDR3 length equals 15 residues. V lost 5 bases and J lost 5; bases outside the gene matches: 7. Germline lookup yields CDR1 ENHRY and CDR2 SYGVKD.

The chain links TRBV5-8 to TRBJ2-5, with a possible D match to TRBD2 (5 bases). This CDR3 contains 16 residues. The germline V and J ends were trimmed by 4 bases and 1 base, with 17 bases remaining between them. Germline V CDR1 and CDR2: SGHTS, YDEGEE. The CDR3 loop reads CASSTPPGRGQETQYF. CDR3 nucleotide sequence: TGTGCCAGCAGCACACCCCCCGGACGGGGCCAAGAGACCCAGTACTTC.

The CDR3 DNA follows: TGTGCCACCAGGGAGGGGGTCGTTGGCACCGGGGAGCTGTTTTTT. Encoded protein: CATREGVVGTGELFF. V gene TRBV24-1 combines with J gene TRBJ2-2, with D possibly called TRBD1 or TRBD2 (6 bases each). Germline V lookup: CDR1 KGHDR, CDR2 SFDVKD. Trimming took 7 bases from V and 4 from J, leaving 15 bases between them. The CDR3 extends over 15 amino acids.

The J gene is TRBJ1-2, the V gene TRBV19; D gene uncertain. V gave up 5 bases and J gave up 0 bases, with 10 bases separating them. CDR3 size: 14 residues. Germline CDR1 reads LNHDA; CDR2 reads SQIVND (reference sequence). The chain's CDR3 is CASSPQVANYGYTF. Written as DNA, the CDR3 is TGTGCCAGTAGTCCTCAGGTAGCTAACTATGGCTACACCTTC. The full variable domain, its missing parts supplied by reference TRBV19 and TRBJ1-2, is DGGITQSPKYLFRKEGQNVTLSCEQNLNHDAMYWYRQDPGQGLRLIYYSQIVNDFQKGDIAEGYSVSREKKESFPLTVTSAQKNPTAFYLCASSPQVANYGYTFGSGTRLTVV.

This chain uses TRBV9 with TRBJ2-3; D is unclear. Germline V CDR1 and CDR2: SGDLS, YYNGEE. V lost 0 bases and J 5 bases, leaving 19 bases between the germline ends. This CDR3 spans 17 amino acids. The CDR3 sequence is CASSVGDSAPRGDTQYF. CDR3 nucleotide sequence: TGTGCCAGCAGCGTAGGAGATTCAGCGCCCCGAGGAGATACGCAGTATTTT.

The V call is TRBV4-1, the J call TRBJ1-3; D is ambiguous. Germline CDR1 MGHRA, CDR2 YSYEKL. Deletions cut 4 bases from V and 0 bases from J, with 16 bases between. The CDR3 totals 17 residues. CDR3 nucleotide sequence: TGCGCCAGCAGCCGCCAAGAACAAACGGGCTCTGGAAACACCATATATTTT. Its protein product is CASSRQEQTGSGNTIYF.

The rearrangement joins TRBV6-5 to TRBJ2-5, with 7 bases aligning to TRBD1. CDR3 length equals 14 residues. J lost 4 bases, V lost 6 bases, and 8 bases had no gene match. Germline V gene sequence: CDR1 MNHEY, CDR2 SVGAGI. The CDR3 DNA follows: TGTGCCAGCAGCTCAGGACAGGTCGGAGAGACCCAGTACTTC. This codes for CASSSGQVGETQYF.

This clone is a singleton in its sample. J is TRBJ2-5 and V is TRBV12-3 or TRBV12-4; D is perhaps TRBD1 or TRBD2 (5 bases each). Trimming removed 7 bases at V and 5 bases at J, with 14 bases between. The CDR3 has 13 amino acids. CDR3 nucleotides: TGTGCCAGCAAGTCCTTCGAGGGGGAGACCCAGTACTTC. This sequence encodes CASKSFEGETQYF.

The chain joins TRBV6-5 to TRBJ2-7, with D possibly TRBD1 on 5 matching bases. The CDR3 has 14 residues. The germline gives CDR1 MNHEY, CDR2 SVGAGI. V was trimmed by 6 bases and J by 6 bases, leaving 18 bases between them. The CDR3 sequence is CASSRLGLPAEQYV. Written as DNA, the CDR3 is TGTGCCAGCAGCCGGTTGGGGCTACCCGCCGAGCAGTACGTC.

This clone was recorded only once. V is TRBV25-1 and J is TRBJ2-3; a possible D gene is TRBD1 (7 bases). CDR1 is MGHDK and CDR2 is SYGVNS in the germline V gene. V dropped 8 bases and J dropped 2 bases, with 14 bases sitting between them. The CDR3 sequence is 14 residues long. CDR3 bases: TGTGCCAGCGTCGGGGGACAGTCCACAGATACGCAGTATTTT. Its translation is CASVGGQSTDTQYF.